This TCR beta chain stems from a study of cytomegalovirus exposure and HLA in healthy donors. Study-wide background: Most genotyped donors, 81% of more than 300, had Caucasian-associated genetic ancestry. Study-wide results and limits: Differences between HLA loci emerged in a later analysis of TCR association rates, with DRB1 most and HLA-C fewest.

Of note for this clone: Its target is unknown.

The PCR employed 60 Vbeta primers together with 13 Jbeta primers. The table came from immunoSEQ multiplex PCR; TCRdb's copy has only in-frame clones and leaves some out. The repertoire holds roughly 80,000 clones, 67% seen once, with approximately 6.9% in the top ten. This CDR3 has 15 amino acids. V lost 6 bases to trimming and J lost 0 bases; unmatched junction nucleotides: 4. From germline, CDR1 is MNHEY and CDR2 SVGAGI. The donors (healthy individuals) were bone marrow donors. The TCR originated in a woman between 45 and 65 years old in good health and CMV-seropositive. The sequenced sample was PBMCs. The V and J genes are TRBV6-5 and TRBJ2-2, with 7 positions matching TRBD1. CDR3 nucleotide sequence: TGTGCCAGCAGCTATGACAGGGCGAACACCGGGGAGCTGTTTTTT. Translated: CASSYDRANTGELFF.